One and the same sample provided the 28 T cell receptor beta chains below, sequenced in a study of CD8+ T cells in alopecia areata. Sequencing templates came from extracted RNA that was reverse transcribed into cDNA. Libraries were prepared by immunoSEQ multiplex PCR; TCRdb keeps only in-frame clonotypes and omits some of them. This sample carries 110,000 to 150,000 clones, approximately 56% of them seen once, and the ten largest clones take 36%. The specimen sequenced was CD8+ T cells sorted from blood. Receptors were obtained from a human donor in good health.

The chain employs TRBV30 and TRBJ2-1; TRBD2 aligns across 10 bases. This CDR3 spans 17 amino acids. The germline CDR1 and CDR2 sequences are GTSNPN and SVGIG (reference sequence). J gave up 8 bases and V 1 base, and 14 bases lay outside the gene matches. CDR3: CAWSAPWDSGRKDEQFF. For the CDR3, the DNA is TGTGCCTGGAGTGCCCCCTGGGATAGCGGGAGGAAGGATGAGCAGTTCTTC.

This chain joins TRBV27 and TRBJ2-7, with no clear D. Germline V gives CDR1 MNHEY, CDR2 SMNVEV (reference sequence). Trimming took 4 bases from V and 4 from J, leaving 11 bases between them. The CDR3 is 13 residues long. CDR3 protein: CASSSTYSYEQYF. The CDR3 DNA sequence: TGTGCCAGCAGTTCTACGTACAGTTACGAGCAGTACTTC.

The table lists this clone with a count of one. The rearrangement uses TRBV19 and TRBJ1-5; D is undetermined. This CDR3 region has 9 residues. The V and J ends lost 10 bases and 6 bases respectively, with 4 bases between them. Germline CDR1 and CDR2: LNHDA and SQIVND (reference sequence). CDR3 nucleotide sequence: TGTGCCAAATTTCAGCCCCAGCATTTT. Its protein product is CAKFQPQHF.

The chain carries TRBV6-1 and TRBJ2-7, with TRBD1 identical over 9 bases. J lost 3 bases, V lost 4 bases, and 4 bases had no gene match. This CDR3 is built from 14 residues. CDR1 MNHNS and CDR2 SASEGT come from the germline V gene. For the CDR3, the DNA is TGTGCCAGCAGTGTACCGGGACAGGGCTACGAGCAGTACTTC. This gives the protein CASSVPGQGYEQYF.

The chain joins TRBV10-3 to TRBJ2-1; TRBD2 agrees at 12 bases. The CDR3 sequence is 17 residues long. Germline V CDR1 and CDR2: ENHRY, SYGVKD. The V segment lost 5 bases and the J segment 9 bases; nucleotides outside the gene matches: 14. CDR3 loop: CAISLLAGGPNGGEQFF. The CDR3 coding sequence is TGTGCCATCAGTCTTCTAGCGGGAGGGCCGAATGGGGGTGAGCAGTTCTTC.

Here the CDR3 DNA reads TGTGCCAGCAGCCAAGATCCGGGGCCCGAGCAGTTCTTC. This translates into CASSQDPGPEQFF. The rearrangement links TRBV14 to TRBJ2-1; possibly TRBD1 or TRBD2 for D (5 bases each). The CDR3 totals 13 residues. V lost 0 bases to trimming and J lost 10 bases, with 10 bases between them. Germline V gene data show CDR1 as SGHDN and CDR2 as FVKESK.

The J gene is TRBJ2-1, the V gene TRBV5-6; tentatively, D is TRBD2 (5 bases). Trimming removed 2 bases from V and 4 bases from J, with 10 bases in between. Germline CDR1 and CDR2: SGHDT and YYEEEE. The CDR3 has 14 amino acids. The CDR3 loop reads CASSFSRGYNEQFF. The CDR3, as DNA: TGTGCCAGCAGCTTCAGCCGAGGGTACAATGAGCAGTTCTTC.

DNA of the CDR3: TGTGCCAGCAGTTTCCGACTAGCGAAGTACCAAGAGACCCAGTACTTC. This codes for CASSFRLAKYQETQYF. The chain uses TRBV27 and TRBJ2-5, with 8 bases aligning to TRBD2. CDR1 is MNHEY, CDR2 SMNVEV, per germline (reference sequence). The trim removed 3 bases at V and 0 bases at J, leaving 6 bases unmatched. The CDR3 has 16 residues.

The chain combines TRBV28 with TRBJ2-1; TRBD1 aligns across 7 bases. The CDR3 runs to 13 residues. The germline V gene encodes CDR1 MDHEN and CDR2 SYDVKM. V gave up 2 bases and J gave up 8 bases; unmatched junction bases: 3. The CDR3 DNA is TGTGCCAGCAGTTTAGGTACAGGGGATGAGCAGTTCTTC. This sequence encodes CASSLGTGDEQFF.

CDR3 in DNA: TGTGCCAGCAGCTCCGACAGGAACACTGAAGCTTTCTTT. This codes for CASSSDRNTEAFF. J is TRBJ1-1 and V is TRBV13; D perhaps matches TRBD1 (5 bases). Germline loops: CDR1 PRHDT, CDR2 FYEKMQ (reference sequence). This CDR3 contains 13 residues. Trimming removed 4 bases at V and 1 base at J, with 7 bases between.

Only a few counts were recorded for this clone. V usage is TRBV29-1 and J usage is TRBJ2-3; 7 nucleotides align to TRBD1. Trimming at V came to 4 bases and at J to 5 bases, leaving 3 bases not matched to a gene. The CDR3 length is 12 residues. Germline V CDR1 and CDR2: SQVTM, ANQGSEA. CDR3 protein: CSVGQGIDTQYF. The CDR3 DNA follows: TGCAGCGTTGGACAGGGAATAGATACGCAGTATTTT.

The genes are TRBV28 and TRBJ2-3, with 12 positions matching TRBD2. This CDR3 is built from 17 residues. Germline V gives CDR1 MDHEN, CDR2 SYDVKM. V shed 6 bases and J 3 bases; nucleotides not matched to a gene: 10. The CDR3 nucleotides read TGTGCCAGCAGCAACGGACTAGCGGGGATGGTTACAGATACGCAGTATTTT. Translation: CASSNGLAGMVTDTQYF.

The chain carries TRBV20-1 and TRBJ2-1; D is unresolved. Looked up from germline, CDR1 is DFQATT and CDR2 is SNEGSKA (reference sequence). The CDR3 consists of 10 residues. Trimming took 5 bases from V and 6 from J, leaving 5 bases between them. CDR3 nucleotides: TGCAGTGCTGTAACCAATGAGCAGTTCTTC. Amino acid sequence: CSAVTNEQFF.

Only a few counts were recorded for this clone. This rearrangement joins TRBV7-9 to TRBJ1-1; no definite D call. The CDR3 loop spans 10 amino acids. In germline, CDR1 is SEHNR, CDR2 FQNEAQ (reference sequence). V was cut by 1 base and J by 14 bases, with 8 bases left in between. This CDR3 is CASSLGRVFF. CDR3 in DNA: TGTGCCAGCAGCTTAGGGAGAGTGTTCTTT.

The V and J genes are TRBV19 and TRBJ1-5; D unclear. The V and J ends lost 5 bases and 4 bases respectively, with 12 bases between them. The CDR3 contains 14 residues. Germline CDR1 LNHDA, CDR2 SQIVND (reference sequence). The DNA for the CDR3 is TGTGCCAGTAGTCAGGATCCCGATAATCAGCCCCAGCATTTT. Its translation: CASSQDPDNQPQHF.

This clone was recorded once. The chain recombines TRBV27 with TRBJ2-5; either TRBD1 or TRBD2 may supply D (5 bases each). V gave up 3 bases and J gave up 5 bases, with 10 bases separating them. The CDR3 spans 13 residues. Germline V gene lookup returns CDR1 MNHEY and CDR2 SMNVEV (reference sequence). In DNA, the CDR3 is TGTGCCAGCAGTTTCAACAGGAGGGAGACCCAGTACTTC. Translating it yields CASSFNRRETQYF.

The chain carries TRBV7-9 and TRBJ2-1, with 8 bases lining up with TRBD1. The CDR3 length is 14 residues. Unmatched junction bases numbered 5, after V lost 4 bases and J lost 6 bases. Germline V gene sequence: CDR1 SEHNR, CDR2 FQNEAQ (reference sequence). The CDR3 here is CASSSNTGGNEQFF. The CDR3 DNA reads TGTGCCAGCAGCTCTAACACAGGGGGCAATGAGCAGTTCTTC.

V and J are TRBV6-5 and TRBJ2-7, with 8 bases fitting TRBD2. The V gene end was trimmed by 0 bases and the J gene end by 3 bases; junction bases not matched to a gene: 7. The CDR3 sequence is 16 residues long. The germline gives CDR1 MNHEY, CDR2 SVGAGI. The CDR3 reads CASSYSGLAGFYEQYF. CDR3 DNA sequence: TGTGCCAGCAGTTACTCAGGGTTAGCGGGATTCTACGAGCAGTACTTC.

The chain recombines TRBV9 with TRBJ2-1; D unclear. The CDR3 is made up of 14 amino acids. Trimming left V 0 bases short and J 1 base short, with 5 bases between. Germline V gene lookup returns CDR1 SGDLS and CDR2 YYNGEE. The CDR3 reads CASSVGFSYNEQFF. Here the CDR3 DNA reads TGTGCCAGCAGCGTAGGGTTTTCCTACAATGAGCAGTTCTTC.

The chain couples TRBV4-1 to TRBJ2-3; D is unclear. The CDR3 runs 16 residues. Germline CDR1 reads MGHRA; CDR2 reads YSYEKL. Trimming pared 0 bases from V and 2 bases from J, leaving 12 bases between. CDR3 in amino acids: CASSQDRTSSTDTQYF. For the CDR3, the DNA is TGCGCCAGCAGCCAAGATCGAACTTCTTCCACAGATACGCAGTATTTT.

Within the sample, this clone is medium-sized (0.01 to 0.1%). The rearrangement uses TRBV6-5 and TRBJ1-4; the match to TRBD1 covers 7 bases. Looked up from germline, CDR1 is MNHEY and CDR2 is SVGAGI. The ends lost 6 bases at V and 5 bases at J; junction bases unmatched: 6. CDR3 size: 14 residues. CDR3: CASSSGQKNEKLFF. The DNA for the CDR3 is TGTGCCAGCAGCTCGGGACAGAAGAATGAAAAACTGTTTTTT.

DNA of the CDR3: TGTGCCAGCAGTGAACCGAACTACGAGCAGTACTTC. Encoded protein: CASSEPNYEQYF. The chain employs TRBV2 and TRBJ2-5; D remains unclear. The DNA matches TRBJ2-7 better at its end, which makes the J call doubtful. Germline CDR1 is SNHLY and CDR2 is FYNNEI. The CDR3 spans 12 residues.

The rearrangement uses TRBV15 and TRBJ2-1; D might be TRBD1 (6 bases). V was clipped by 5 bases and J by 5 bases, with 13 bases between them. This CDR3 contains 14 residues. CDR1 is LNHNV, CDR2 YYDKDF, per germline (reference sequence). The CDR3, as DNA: TGTGCCACCAGCGAATCGGACAGACACAATGAGCAGTTCTTC. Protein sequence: CATSESDRHNEQFF.

Here the CDR3 reads CASSFFEGRETQYF. DNA of the CDR3: TGTGCCAGCAGCTTTTTTGAGGGGCGAGAGACCCAGTACTTC. The J gene is TRBJ2-5, the V gene TRBV5-4; TRBD1 or TRBD2 may be the D gene (5 bases each). V lost 2 bases and J lost 4, with 12 bases in between. Germline CDR1 SGHNT, CDR2 YYREEE (reference sequence). The CDR3 totals 14 residues.

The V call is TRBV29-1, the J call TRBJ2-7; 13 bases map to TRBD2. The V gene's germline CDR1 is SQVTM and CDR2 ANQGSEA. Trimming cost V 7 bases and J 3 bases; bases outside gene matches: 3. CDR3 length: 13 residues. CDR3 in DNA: TGCAGCGCCCGGACTAGCGGGAGCTACGAGCAGTACTTC. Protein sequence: CSARTSGSYEQYF.

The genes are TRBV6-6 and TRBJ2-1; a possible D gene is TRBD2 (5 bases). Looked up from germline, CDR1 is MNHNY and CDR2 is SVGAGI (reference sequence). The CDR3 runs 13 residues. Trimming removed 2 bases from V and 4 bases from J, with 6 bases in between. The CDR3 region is CASSYEGYNEQFF. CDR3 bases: TGTGCCAGCAGTTACGAGGGTTACAATGAGCAGTTCTTC.

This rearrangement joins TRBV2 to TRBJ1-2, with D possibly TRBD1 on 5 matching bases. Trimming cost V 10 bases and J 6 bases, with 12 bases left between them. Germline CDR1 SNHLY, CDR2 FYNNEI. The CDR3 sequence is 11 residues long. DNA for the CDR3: TGTGCCAACCGAGACAGAGATGGCTACACCTTC. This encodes CANRDRDGYTF.

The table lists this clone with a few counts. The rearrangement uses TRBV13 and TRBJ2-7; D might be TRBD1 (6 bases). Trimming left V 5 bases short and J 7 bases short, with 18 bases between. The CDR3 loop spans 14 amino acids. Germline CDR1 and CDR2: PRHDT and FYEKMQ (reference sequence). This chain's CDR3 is CASSPTTGREEQYF. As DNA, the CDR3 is TGTGCCAGCAGCCCGACGACAGGTAGGGAAGAGCAGTACTTC.